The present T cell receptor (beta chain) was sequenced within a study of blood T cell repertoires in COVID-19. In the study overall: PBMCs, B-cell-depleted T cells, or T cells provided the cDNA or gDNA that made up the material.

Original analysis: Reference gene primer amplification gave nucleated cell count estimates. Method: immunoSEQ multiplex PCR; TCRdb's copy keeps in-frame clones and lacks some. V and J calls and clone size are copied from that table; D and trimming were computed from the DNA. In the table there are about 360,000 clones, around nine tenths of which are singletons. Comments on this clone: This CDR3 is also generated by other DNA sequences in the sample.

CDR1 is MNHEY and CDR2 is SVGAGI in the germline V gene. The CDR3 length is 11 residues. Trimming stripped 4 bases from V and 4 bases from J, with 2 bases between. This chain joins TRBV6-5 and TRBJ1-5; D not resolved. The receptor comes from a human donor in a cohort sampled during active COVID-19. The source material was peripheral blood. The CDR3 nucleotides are TGTGCCAGCAGTTTAAATCAGCCCCAGCATTTT. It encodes CASSLNQPQHF.